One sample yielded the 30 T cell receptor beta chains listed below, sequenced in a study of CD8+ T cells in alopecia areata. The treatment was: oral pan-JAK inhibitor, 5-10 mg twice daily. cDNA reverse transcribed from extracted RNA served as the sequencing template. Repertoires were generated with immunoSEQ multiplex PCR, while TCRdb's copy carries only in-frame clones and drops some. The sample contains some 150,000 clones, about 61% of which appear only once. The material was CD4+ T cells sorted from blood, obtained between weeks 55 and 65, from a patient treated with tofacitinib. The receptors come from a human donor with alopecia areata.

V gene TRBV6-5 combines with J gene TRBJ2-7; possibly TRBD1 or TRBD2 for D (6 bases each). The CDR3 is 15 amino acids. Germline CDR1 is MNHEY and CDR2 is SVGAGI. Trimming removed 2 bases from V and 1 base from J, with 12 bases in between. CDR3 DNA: TGTGCCAGCAGTTACGATAGGGGGGAATCCTACGAGCAGTACTTC. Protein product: CASSYDRGESYEQYF.

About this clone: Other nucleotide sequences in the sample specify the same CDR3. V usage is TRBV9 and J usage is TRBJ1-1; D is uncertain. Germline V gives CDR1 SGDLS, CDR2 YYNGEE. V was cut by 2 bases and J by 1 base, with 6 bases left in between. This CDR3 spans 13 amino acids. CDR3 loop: CASSVGRNTEAFF. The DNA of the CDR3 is TGTGCCAGCAGCGTGGGCAGGAACACTGAAGCTTTCTTT.

The CDR3 DNA is TGCGCCAGCAGCTTAAAGGACAGGATGAACACTGAAGCTTTCTTT. It encodes CASSLKDRMNTEAFF. The chain combines TRBV5-1 with TRBJ1-1; 7 nucleotides line up with TRBD1. The CDR3 loop spans 15 amino acids. V lost 2 bases and J lost 0; bases outside the gene matches: 4. CDR1 is SGHRS and CDR2 is YFSETQ in the germline V gene.

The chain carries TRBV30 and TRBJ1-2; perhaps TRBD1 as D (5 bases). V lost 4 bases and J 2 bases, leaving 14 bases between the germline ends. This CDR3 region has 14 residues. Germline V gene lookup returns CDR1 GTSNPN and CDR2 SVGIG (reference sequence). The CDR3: CAWTPGLGNYGYTF. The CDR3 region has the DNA TGTGCCTGGACCCCGGGACTCGGAAACTATGGCTACACCTTC.

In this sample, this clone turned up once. CDR3: CASSQEGRVVDGYTF. In nucleotides, the CDR3 is TGCGCCAGCAGCCAAGAAGGTAGGGTTGTGGATGGCTACACCTTC. The V call is TRBV4-1, the J call TRBJ1-2; D is undetermined. The CDR3 totals 15 residues. The germline CDR1 and CDR2 sequences are MGHRA and YSYEKL. V lost 0 bases and J lost 6, with 14 bases in between.

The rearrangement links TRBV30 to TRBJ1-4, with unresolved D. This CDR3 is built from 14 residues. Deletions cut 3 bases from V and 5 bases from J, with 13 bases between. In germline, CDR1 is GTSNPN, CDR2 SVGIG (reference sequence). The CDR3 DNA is TGTGCCTGGAGCTTCGGGCAGCAAAATGAAAAACTGTTTTTT. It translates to CAWSFGQQNEKLFF.

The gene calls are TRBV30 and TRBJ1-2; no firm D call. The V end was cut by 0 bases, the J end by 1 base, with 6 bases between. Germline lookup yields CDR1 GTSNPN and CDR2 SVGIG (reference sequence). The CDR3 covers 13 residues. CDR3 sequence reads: CAWSVGFNYGYTF. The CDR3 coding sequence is TGTGCCTGGAGTGTAGGATTTAACTATGGCTACACCTTC.

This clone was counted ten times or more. CDR3 residues: CASSATGGRADTQYF. CDR3 DNA: TGTGCCAGCAGTGCGACAGGGGGCCGGGCAGATACGCAGTATTTT. This sequence joins TRBV6-6 and TRBJ2-3; 10 positions agree with TRBD1. With 5 bases clipped from V and 4 bases from J, the junction kept 6 bases outside the gene matches. Germline CDR1 and CDR2: MNHNY and SVGAGI (reference sequence). The CDR3 loop spans 15 amino acids.

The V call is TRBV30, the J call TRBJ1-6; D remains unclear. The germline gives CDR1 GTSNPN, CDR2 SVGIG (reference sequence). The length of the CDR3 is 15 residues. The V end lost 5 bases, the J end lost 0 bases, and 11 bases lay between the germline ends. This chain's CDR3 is CAWGQLSSYNSPLHF. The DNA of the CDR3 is TGTGCCTGGGGCCAGCTCAGCTCCTATAATTCACCCCTCCACTTT.

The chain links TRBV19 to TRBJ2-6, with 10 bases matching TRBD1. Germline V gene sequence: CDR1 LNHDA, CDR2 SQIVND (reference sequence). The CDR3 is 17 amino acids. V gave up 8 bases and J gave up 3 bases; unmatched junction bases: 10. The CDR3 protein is CASLKSGTGVGANVLTF. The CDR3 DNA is TGTGCCAGTCTTAAATCCGGGACAGGGGTTGGGGCCAACGTCCTGACTTTC.

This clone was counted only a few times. The CDR3 region has the DNA TGTGCCACCAGCAGGGACGGGGGGTTTGGAAACACCATATATTTT. This gives the protein CATSRDGGFGNTIYF. The chain combines TRBV15 with TRBJ1-3; tentatively, D is TRBD1 (5 bases). From germline, CDR1 is LNHNV and CDR2 YYDKDF (reference sequence). This CDR3 has 15 amino acids. Trimming stripped 3 bases from V and 3 bases from J, with 12 bases between.

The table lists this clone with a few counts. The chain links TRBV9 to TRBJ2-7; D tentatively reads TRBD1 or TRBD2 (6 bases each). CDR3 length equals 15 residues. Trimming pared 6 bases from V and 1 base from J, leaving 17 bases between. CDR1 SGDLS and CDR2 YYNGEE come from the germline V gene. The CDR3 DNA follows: TGTGCCAGCACCCAGGGGTCGGGGGAGTCCTACGAGCAGTACTTC. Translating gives CASTQGSGESYEQYF.

The CDR3 DNA sequence: TGCAGCGTTCTACAGGGGGAAAAACTGTTTTTT. Residues: CSVLQGEKLFF. The chain joins TRBV29-1 to TRBJ1-4, with 7 bases that match TRBD1. CDR1 is SQVTM and CDR2 is ANQGSEA in the germline V gene. The CDR3 length is 11 residues. Losses at the gene ends were 5 bases for V and 8 bases for J; bases not matched to a gene: 2.

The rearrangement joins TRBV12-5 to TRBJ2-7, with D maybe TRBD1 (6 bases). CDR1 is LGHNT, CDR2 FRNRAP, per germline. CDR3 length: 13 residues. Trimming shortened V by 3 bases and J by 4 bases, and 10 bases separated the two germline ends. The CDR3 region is CASGLGRGYEQYF. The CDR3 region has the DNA TGTGCTAGTGGTTTAGGCAGGGGATACGAGCAGTACTTC.

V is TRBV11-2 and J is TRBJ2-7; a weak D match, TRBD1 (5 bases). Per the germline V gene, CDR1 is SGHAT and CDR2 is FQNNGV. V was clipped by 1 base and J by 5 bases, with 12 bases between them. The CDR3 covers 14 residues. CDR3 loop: CASSLVAGNDEQYF. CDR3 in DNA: TGTGCCAGCAGCTTAGTTGCAGGGAACGACGAGCAGTACTTC.

CDR3 DNA sequence: TGTGCCTGGAGCCTAGGACAGGGTGAAGCTTTCTTT. It specifies CAWSLGQGEAFF. This rearrangement joins TRBV30 to TRBJ1-1; TRBD1 agrees at 8 bases. CDR3 length: 12 amino acids. V trimming: 3 bases; J trimming: 7 bases; junction bases outside the gene matches: 4. Per germline, CDR1 GTSNPN and CDR2 SVGIG (reference sequence). Supplemented by reference TRBV30 and TRBJ1-1, the full variable domain reads SQTIHQWPATLVQPVGSPLSLECTVEGTSNPNLYWYRQAAGRGLQLLFYSVGIGQISSEVPQNLSASRPQDRQFILSSKKLLLSDSGFYLCAWSLGQGEAFFGQGTRLTVV.

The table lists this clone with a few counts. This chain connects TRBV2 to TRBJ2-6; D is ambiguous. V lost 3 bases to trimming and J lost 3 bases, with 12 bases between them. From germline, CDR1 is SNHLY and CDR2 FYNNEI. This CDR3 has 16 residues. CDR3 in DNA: TGTGCCAGCAGTGAGGGGTTTGGGTTTGGGGCCAACGTCCTGACTTTC. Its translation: CASSEGFGFGANVLTF. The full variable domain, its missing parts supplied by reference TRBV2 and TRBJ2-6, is EPEVTQTPSHQVTQMGQEVILRCVPISNHLYFYWYRQILGQKVEFLVSFYNNEISEKSEIFDDQFSVERPDGSNFTLKIRSTKLEDSAMYFCASSEGFGFGANVLTFGAGSRLTVL.

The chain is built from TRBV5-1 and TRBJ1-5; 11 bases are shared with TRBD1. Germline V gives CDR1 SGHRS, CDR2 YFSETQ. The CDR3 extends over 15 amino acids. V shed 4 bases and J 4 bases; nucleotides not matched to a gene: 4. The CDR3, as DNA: TGCGCCAGCAGCCCAGGGGACAGGGGGAATCAGCCCCAGCATTTT. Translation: CASSPGDRGNQPQHF.

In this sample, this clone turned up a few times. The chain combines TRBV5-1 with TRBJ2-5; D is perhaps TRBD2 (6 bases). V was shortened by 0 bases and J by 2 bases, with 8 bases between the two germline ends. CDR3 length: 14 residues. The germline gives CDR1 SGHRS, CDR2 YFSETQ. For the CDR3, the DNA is TGCGCCAGCAGCTTGGGCGCGGGGCAAGAGACCCAGTACTTC. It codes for CASSLGAGQETQYF.

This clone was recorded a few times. CDR3 sequence: CAYSGPQAFF. CDR3 coding DNA: TGTGCCTACTCAGGGCCACAAGCTTTCTTT. The rearrangement links TRBV30 to TRBJ1-1; weak D call: TRBD1 (5 bases). Trimming shortened V by 7 bases and J by 9 bases, and 12 bases separated the two germline ends. The length of the CDR3 is 10 residues. CDR1 GTSNPN and CDR2 SVGIG come from the germline V gene (reference sequence).

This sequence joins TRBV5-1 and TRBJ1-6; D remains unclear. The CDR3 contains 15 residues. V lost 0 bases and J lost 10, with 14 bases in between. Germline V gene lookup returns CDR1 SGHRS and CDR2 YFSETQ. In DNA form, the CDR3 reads TGCGCCAGCAGCTTGGCAGGTTATGAAAGGTCACCCCTCCACTTT. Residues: CASSLAGYERSPLHF.

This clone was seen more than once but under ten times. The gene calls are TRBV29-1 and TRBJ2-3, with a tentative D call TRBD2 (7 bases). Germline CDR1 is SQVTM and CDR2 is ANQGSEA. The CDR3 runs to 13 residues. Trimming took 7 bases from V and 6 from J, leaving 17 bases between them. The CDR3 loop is CSARGGAGDTQYF. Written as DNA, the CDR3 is TGCAGCGCCCGAGGGGGGGCGGGGGATACGCAGTATTTT.

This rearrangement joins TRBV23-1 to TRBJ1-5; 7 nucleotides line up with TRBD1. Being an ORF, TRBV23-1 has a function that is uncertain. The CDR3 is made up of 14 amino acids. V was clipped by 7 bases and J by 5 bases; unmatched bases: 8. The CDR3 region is CASTPQGGDQPQHF. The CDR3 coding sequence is TGCGCCAGCACTCCGCAGGGGGGGGATCAGCCCCAGCATTTT.

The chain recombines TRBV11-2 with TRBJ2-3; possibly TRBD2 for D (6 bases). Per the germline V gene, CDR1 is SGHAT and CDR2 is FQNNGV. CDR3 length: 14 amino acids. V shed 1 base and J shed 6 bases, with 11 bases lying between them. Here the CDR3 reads CASSLVVGRDTQYF. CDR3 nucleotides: TGTGCCAGCAGCTTAGTTGTGGGGAGGGATACGCAGTATTTT.

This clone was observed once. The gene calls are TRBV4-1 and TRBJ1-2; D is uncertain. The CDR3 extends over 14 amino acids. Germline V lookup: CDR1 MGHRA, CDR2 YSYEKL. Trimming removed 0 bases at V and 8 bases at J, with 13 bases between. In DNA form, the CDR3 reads TGCGCCAGCAGCCAAGATCAAAGGTATTCGGGCTACACCTTC. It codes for CASSQDQRYSGYTF.

CDR3 sequence: CASSQGPMGTYEQYF. The CDR3 coding sequence is TGTGCCAGCAGCCAAGGCCCAATGGGGACCTACGAGCAGTACTTC. V and J are TRBV6-1 and TRBJ2-7; D gene unclear. The V end lost 6 bases, the J end lost 2 bases, and 17 bases lay between the germline ends. From germline, CDR1 is MNHNS and CDR2 SASEGT. The CDR3 totals 15 residues.

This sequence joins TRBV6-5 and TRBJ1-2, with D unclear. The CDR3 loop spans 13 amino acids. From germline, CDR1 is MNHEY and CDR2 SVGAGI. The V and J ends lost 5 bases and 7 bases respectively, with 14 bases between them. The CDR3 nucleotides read TGTGCCAGCAGTCCCGACCCCGGGATTGGCTACACCTTC. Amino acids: CASSPDPGIGYTF.

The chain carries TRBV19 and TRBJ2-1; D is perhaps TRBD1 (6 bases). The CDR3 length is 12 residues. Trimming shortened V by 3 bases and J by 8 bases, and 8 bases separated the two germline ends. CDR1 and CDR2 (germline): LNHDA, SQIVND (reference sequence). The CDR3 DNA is TGTGCCAGTAGTATCTCAGGGGATGAGCAGTTCTTC. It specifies CASSISGDEQFF.

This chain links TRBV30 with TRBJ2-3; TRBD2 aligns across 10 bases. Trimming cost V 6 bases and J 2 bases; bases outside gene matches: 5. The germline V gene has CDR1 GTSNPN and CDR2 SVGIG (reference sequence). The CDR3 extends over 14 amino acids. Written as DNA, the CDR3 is TGTGCCTGCCTTAGCGGGGGGTTCACAGATACGCAGTATTTT. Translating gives CACLSGGFTDTQYF.

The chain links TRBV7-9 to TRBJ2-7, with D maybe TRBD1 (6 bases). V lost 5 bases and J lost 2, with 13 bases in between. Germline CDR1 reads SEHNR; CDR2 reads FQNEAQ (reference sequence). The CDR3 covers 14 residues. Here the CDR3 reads CASSPRGQTYEQYF. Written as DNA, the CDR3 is TGTGCCAGCAGCCCTCGAGGACAGACCTACGAGCAGTACTTC.